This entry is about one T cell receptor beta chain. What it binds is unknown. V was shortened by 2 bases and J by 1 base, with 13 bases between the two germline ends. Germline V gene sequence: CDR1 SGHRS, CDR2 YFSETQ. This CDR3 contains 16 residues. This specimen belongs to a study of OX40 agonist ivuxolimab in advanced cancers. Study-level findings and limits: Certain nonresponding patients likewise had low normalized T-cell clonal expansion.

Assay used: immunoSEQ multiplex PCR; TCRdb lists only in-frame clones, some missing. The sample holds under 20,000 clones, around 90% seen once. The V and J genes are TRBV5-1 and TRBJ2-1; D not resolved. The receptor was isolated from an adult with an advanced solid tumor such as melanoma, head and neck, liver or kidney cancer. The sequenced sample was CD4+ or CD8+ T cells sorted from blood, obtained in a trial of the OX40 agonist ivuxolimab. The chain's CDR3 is CASSLLSSLSYNEQFF. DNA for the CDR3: TGCGCCAGCAGCTTACTATCGAGTCTTTCCTACAATGAGCAGTTCTTC.